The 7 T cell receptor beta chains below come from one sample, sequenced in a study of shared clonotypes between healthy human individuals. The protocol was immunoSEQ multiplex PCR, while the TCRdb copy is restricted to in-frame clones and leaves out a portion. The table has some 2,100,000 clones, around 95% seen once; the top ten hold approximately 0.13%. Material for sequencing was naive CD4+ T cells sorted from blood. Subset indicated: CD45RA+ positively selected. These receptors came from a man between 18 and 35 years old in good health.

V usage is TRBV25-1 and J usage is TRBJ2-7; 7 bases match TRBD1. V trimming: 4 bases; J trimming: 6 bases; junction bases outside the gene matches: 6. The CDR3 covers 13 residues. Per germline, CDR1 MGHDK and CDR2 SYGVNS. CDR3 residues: CASSVTGASEQYF. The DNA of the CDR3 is TGTGCCAGCAGTGTTACAGGGGCATCCGAGCAGTACTTC.

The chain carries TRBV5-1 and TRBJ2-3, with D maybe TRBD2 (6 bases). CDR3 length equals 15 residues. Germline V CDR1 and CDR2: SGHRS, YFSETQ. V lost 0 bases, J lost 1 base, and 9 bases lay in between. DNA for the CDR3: TGCGCCAGCAGCTTGGAGCGGGTCCGCACAGATACGCAGTATTTT. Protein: CASSLERVRTDTQYF.

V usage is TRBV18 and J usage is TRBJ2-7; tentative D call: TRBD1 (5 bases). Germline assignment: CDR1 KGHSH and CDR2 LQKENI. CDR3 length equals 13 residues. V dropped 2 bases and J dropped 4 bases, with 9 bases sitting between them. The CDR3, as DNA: TGTGCCAGCTCACCAGGGGCACATTACGAGCAGTACTTC. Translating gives CASSPGAHYEQYF.

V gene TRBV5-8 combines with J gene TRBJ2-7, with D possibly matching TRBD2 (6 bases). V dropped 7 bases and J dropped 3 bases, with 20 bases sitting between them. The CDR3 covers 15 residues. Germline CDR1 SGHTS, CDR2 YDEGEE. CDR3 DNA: TGTGCCAGCTGCGACCGGGGGTGGAAAGACTACGAGCAGTACTTC. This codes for CASCDRGWKDYEQYF.

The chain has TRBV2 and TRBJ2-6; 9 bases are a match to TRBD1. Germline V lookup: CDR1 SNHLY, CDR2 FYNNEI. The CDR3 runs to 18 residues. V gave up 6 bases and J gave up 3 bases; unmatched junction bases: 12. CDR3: CASSFPGDRVNGANVLTF. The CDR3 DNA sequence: TGTGCCAGCAGCTTCCCCGGGGACAGGGTCAATGGGGCCAACGTCCTGACTTTC. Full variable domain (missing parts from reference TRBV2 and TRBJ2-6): EPEVTQTPSHQVTQMGQEVILRCVPISNHLYFYWYRQILGQKVEFLVSFYNNEISEKSEIFDDQFSVERPDGSNFTLKIRSTKLEDSAMYFCASSFPGDRVNGANVLTFGAGSRLTVL.

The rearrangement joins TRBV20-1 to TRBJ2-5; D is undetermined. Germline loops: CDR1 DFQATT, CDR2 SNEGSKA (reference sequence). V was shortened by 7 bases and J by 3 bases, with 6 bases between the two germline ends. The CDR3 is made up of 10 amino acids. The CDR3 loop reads CSVPEETQYF. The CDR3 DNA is TGCAGTGTTCCAGAAGAGACCCAGTACTTC.

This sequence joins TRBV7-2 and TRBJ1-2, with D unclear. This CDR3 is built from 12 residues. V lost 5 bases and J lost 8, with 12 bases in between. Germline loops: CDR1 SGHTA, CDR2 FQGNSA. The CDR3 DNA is TGTGCCAGCAGCGTGTTGGGAGGGGGCTACACCTTC. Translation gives CASSVLGGGYTF. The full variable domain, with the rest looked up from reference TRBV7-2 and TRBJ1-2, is GAGVSQSPSNKVTEKGKDVELRCDPISGHTALYWYRQSLGQGLEFLIYFQGNSAPDKSGLPSDRFSAERTGGSVSTLTIQRTQQEDSAVYLCASSVLGGGYTFGSGTRLTVV.